This T cell receptor beta chain was recovered during a study of T cells after yellow fever vaccination. The study, taken as a whole, reports: Overall, a small share of clonotypes was seen in both CD4 and CD8 compartments.

The CDR3 contains 15 residues. Per the germline V gene, CDR1 is SEHNR and CDR2 is FQNEAQ (reference sequence). TCRdb reanalysed the 5' RACE reads using MiXCR and keeps one entry per CDR3 protein. The sample has 250,000 to 400,000 distinct CDR3 sequences, 3.5% to 4.5% seen once. Notes on this clonotype: No antigen is known for it. A read error may be the cause here, since a much bigger clone is one base away.

This receptor was obtained from a man aged 18 to 30 who received the YFV17D yellow fever vaccine. The specimen was PBMCs, collected 15 days after the yellow fever booster vaccination. The rearrangement uses TRBV7-9 and TRBJ2-6; 7 nucleotides agree with TRBD1. The CDR3 nucleotides are TGTGCCGGGAGAGGGGGCGCCTCTGGGGCCAACGTCCTGGCTTTC. It yields the protein CAGRGGASGANVLAF.